Listed here are 20 T cell receptor beta chains from one sample, sequenced in a study of blood T cell repertoires in COVID-19. Sequenced by immunoSEQ multiplex PCR; TCRdb stores in-frame clones only, minus some. The sample shows around 73,000 clones, 77% of them seen only once. Source material: peripheral blood. Source of these receptors: a man aged 65 to 79 with COVID-19, enrolled during active disease.

The sample holds a few counts of this clone. V and J are TRBV7-2 and TRBJ1-2; 8 nucleotides match TRBD1. Trimming took 5 bases from V and 8 from J; bases not matched to a gene: 7. CDR1 and CDR2 (germline): SGHTA, FQGNSA. This CDR3 spans 13 amino acids. The CDR3 region is CASSITGGTGYTF. Written as DNA, the CDR3 is TGTGCCAGCAGCATAACAGGGGGAACCGGCTACACCTTC.

The CDR3 coding sequence is TGTGCCAGCAGTCCCCCGGGGGCGGGAGTCGTCTACAATGAGCAGTTCTTC. Amino acid sequence: CASSPPGAGVVYNEQFF. The chain has TRBV27 and TRBJ2-1; the D gene is possibly TRBD2 (7 bases). Trimming stripped 5 bases from V and 3 bases from J, with 20 bases between. CDR1 is MNHEY and CDR2 is SMNVEV in the germline V gene (reference sequence). The CDR3 is made up of 17 amino acids.

This chain uses TRBV2 with TRBJ2-2, with D unclear. CDR3 length: 13 amino acids. The germline V gene encodes CDR1 SNHLY and CDR2 FYNNEI. V lost 4 bases and J 3 bases, leaving 6 bases between the germline ends. This CDR3 reads CASSVADTGELFF. The CDR3 DNA sequence: TGTGCCAGCAGTGTCGCGGACACCGGGGAGCTGTTTTTT.

The chain couples TRBV5-1 to TRBJ1-4; 7 bases fit TRBD1. V shed 5 bases, J shed 8 bases, and the junction held 12 bases outside the gene matches. The CDR3 loop spans 15 amino acids. Germline lookup yields CDR1 SGHRS and CDR2 YFSETQ. CDR3: CASSLSDRVGEKLFF. CDR3 bases: TGCGCCAGCAGTTTATCCGACAGGGTCGGAGAAAAACTGTTTTTT. Looking up the rest from reference TRBV5-1 and TRBJ1-4 gives the full variable domain: KAGVTQTPRYLIKTRGQQVTLSCSPISGHRSVSWYQQTPGQGLQFLFEYFSETQRNKGNFPGRFSGRQFSNSRSEMNVSTLELGDSALYLCASSLSDRVGEKLFFGSGTQLSVL.

The rearrangement joins TRBV6-5 to TRBJ2-5; 10 bases agree with TRBD1. Looked up from germline, CDR1 is MNHEY and CDR2 is SVGAGI. V was clipped by 6 bases and J by 5 bases; unmatched bases: 3. The CDR3 contains 13 residues. This CDR3 reads CASSRQGAETQYF. Written as DNA, the CDR3 is TGTGCCAGCAGCAGACAGGGGGCGGAGACCCAGTACTTC.

The rearrangement uses TRBV9 and TRBJ2-1, with 8 bases that match TRBD2. The CDR3 has 15 residues. V was pared by 0 bases and J by 9 bases, with 8 bases of the junction left unmatched. Germline V gives CDR1 SGDLS, CDR2 YYNGEE. CDR3 region: CASSVAAGVLGEQFF. Here the CDR3 DNA reads TGTGCCAGCAGCGTAGCAGCGGGAGTTCTGGGTGAGCAGTTCTTC.

The rearrangement joins TRBV24-1 to TRBJ2-7; TRBD1 might be the D (5 bases). Germline assignment: CDR1 KGHDR and CDR2 SFDVKD. V was shortened by 2 bases and J by 9 bases, with 13 bases between the two germline ends. The CDR3 runs to 13 residues. DNA for the CDR3: TGTGCCACCAGTGATTCGGACATGGGTGGGCAGTACTTC. Amino acids: CATSDSDMGGQYF.

This clone was found a few times. The chain recombines TRBV7-2 with TRBJ1-2; 7 bases align to TRBD1. Losses at the gene ends were 0 bases for V and 4 bases for J; bases not matched to a gene: 8. Germline assignment: CDR1 SGHTA and CDR2 FQGNSA. The CDR3 consists of 16 residues. The CDR3 region is CASSLAPGQPAYGYTF. The CDR3 nucleotides read TGTGCCAGCAGCTTAGCGCCGGGACAGCCCGCCTATGGCTACACCTTC.

The chain joins TRBV15 to TRBJ1-5; D is unclear. The CDR3 consists of 15 residues. Germline CDR1 reads LNHNV; CDR2 reads YYDKDF (reference sequence). Trimming stripped 8 bases from V and 0 bases from J, with 14 bases between. The CDR3 DNA reads as TGTGCCACCGCGGAGGGCGTGAATAGCAATCAGCCCCAGCATTTT. Translating it yields CATAEGVNSNQPQHF.

As DNA, the CDR3 is TGTGCCAGCAGTTTCCCCGCCGGGGATTCACCCCTCCACTTT. Its protein is CASSFPAGDSPLHF. This chain uses TRBV28 with TRBJ1-6; D is undetermined. The V end lost 3 bases, the J end lost 8 bases, and 11 bases lay between the germline ends. CDR3 length: 14 amino acids. Germline V gives CDR1 MDHEN, CDR2 SYDVKM.

The chain employs TRBV3-1 (or the pseudogene TRBV3-2) and TRBJ1-1; the D gene is possibly TRBD1 (5 bases). Trimming took off 4 bases at V and 6 bases at J, with 18 bases between the two ends. Per germline, CDR1 LGHDT and CDR2 YNNKEL (reference sequence). CDR3 length equals 15 residues. CDR3 sequence: CASSPLDSRLPEAFF. The CDR3 nucleotides read TGTGCCAGCAGCCCACTCGACAGCAGGCTCCCTGAAGCTTTCTTT.

This CDR3 reads CASSPGGNNQPQHF. CDR3 sequence (DNA): TGTGCCAGCTCACCAGGGGGCAACAATCAGCCCCAGCATTTT. The chain uses TRBV18 and TRBJ1-5, with D perhaps TRBD1 (6 bases). This CDR3 region has 14 residues. Germline assignment: CDR1 KGHSH and CDR2 LQKENI. V was pared by 2 bases and J by 3 bases, with 8 bases between.

The chain uses TRBV4-1 and TRBJ1-4, with D perhaps TRBD1 (5 bases). V lost 0 bases to trimming and J lost 8 bases, with 13 bases between them. The CDR3 is 15 residues long. Germline CDR1 is MGHRA and CDR2 is YSYEKL. The DNA of the CDR3 is TGCGCCAGCAGCCAAGAAGCGGGGGTAAAGGAAAAACTGTTTTTT. Protein: CASSQEAGVKEKLFF.

This clone is a singleton in its sample. The CDR3 region has the DNA TGCGCCAGCAGCCAAGATCCCTGGGGACAGGATATTTTCTATGGCTACACCTTC. Amino acid sequence: CASSQDPWGQDIFYGYTF. The V call is TRBV4-3, the J call TRBJ1-2; 8 nucleotides line up with TRBD1. V was clipped by 0 bases and J by 4 bases; unmatched bases: 13. The CDR3 has 18 amino acids. The germline CDR1 and CDR2 sequences are LGHNA and YSLEER.

The chain uses TRBV13 and TRBJ1-1, with D hard to call. Trimming removed 3 bases from V and 0 bases from J, with 5 bases in between. The CDR3 covers 13 residues. From germline, CDR1 is PRHDT and CDR2 FYEKMQ (reference sequence). CDR3 amino acids: CASSFRVNTEAFF. The DNA of the CDR3 is TGTGCCAGCAGCTTTCGGGTGAACACTGAAGCTTTCTTT.

On this clone: Other DNA sequences in this sample translate to the same CDR3. The rearrangement joins TRBV11-3 to TRBJ2-2; 9 nucleotides agree with TRBD2. V was clipped by 2 bases and J by 6 bases; unmatched bases: 4. The CDR3 length is 15 residues. Germline CDR1 and CDR2: SGHNT and YENEEA. The CDR3 reads CASSLSGGGAGELFF. CDR3 nucleotide sequence: TGTGCCAGCAGCTTAAGTGGCGGGGGGGCCGGGGAGCTGTTTTTT.

The chain links TRBV7-2 to TRBJ2-3, with a tentative D call TRBD2 (5 bases). CDR1 is SGHTA and CDR2 is FQGNSA in the germline V gene. With 5 bases removed from V and 2 bases from J, the gap between germline ends came to 11 bases. The CDR3 sequence is 14 residues long. CDR3 residues: CASSPTINTDTQYF. The CDR3 DNA reads as TGTGCCAGCAGCCCGACTATAAACACAGATACGCAGTATTTT.

This CDR3 reads CASSLTGTGGGGYTF. The CDR3 bases are TGTGCCAGCAGTTTGACCGGGACAGGGGGGGGTGGCTACACCTTC. This chain uses TRBV28 with TRBJ1-2; 11 bases fit TRBD1. The germline gives CDR1 MDHEN, CDR2 SYDVKM. This CDR3 has 15 amino acids. V gave up 3 bases and J gave up 7 bases; unmatched junction bases: 7.

J is TRBJ1-2 and V is TRBV2; D perhaps matches TRBD1 (5 bases). The germline V gene encodes CDR1 SNHLY and CDR2 FYNNEI. The V end lost 0 bases, the J end lost 3 bases, and 11 bases lay between the germline ends. This CDR3 region has 15 residues. The CDR3 reads CASSEAQATDYGYTF. The CDR3 coding sequence is TGTGCCAGCAGTGAAGCACAGGCCACCGACTATGGCTACACCTTC.

This chain uses TRBV5-1 with TRBJ2-3; D not certain. Per the germline V gene, CDR1 is SGHRS and CDR2 is YFSETQ. V was trimmed by 0 bases and J by 2 bases, leaving 7 bases between them. The CDR3 is made up of 14 amino acids. The DNA of the CDR3 is TGCGCCAGCAGCTTGGAAACAGTCACAGATACGCAGTATTTT. Encoded protein: CASSLETVTDTQYF.